The sequence of this T cell receptor beta chain was determined in a study of identical twins. After template switching added a universal primer site, the resulting cDNA carried unique molecular identifiers. A single record per CDR3 protein comes from TCRdb applying MiXCR to the 5' RACE reads. The sample lists some 790,000 distinct CDR3 sequences; about 20% were seen once. At least ten counts were recorded for this clonotype. The CDR3 consists of 16 residues. V lost 6 bases, J lost 3 bases, and 7 bases stayed unmatched. These data are also associated with another study on T cells expressing NK-cell markers. That report notes: For several donors, the dominant NKG2C+ clonotypes made up roughly 1.0-7.5% of their CD8+ T cells.

The sequenced material came from PBMCs. This sequence was found in a woman between 18 and 29 years old in good health. J is TRBJ2-1 and V is TRBV12-3 or TRBV12-4; 11 bases align to TRBD2. CDR3 DNA sequence: TGTGCCAGCAGCCGACTAGCGGGATCCTACTACAATGAGCAGTTCTTC. Translation gives CASSRLAGSYYNEQFF.